This passage covers 20 T cell receptor beta chains from one sample sequenced in a study of blood T cells in healthy people across ages. With a J-beta primer mix and a sample-barcoded 5' primer, a second PCR ran about 6 to 11 cycles. TCRdb re-called the 5' RACE reads with MiXCR, one entry per CDR3 protein. The table includes 600,000 to 850,000 distinct CDR3 sequences, more than 40% detected once. The material sequenced was blood. These receptors all stem from a woman between 55 and 75 years old in good health.

This clonotype was seen more than once but under ten times. This rearrangement joins TRBV7-2 to TRBJ2-3, with D tentatively TRBD2 (5 bases). Germline values: CDR1 SGHTA, CDR2 FQGNSA. Trimming removed 1 base from V and 5 bases from J, with 13 bases in between. The CDR3 has 15 residues. The CDR3 loop is CASSLGVGVVDTQYF. The CDR3, as DNA: TGTGCCAGCAGCTTAGGGGTGGGAGTAGTAGATACGCAGTATTTT.

This clonotype appeared a few times. The limits of the CDR3 on the DNA are not certain, so only TCRdb's listed CDR3 is given. The chain has TRBV4-2 and TRBJ2-3; the table calls TRBD1, which could not be checked here. The CDR3 numbers 13 amino acids, ends counted. The germline CDR1 and CDR2 sequences are LGHNA and YNFKEQ. CDR3 loop: CASSQVGGGSLYF.

The chain combines TRBV7-3 with TRBJ2-3; D gene unclear. Germline CDR1 and CDR2: SGHTA and FQGTGA. This CDR3 region has 15 residues. The V end was cut by 1 base, the J end by 4 bases, with 12 bases between. The CDR3 DNA reads TGTGCCAGCAGCTTAAGCGAGACTGGCGCAGATACGCAGTATTTT. Translated: CASSLSETGADTQYF. The full variable domain, completed using reference TRBV7-3 and TRBJ2-3, is GAGVSQTPSNKVTEKGKYVELRCDPISGHTALYWYRQSLGQGPEFLIYFQGTGAADDSGLPNDRFFAVRPEGSVSTLKIQRTERGDSAVYLCASSLSETGADTQYFGPGTRLTVL.

This chain links TRBV18 with TRBJ2-1; D tentatively fits TRBD1 or TRBD2 (5 bases each). This CDR3 has 13 amino acids. From germline, CDR1 is KGHSH and CDR2 LQKENI. V shed 6 bases and J shed 8 bases, with 14 bases lying between them. The CDR3 loop is CASSIGTPHEQFF. DNA for the CDR3: TGTGCCAGCTCGATCGGGACCCCTCATGAGCAGTTCTTC. Drawing the rest from reference TRBV18 and TRBJ2-1, the complete variable domain is NAGVMQNPRHLVRRRGQEARLRCSPMKGHSHVYWYRQLPEEGLKFMVYLQKENIIDESGMPKERFSAEFPKEGPSILRIQQVVRGDSAAYFCASSIGTPHEQFFGPGTRLTVL.

This rearrangement joins TRBV29-1 to TRBJ2-6; D assignment may be TRBD1 or TRBD2 (5 bases each). Germline V gives CDR1 SQVTM, CDR2 ANQGSEA. CDR3 size: 17 residues. The V and J ends lost 4 bases and 0 bases respectively, with 16 bases between them. The DNA of the CDR3 is TGCAGCGTTGCTTTAGGCAGGGACCACTCTGGGGCCAACGTCCTGACTTTC. It codes for CSVALGRDHSGANVLTF.

The chain employs TRBV29-1 and TRBJ1-2, with no clear D. V was shortened by 3 bases and J by 4 bases, with 9 bases between the two germline ends. The germline CDR1 and CDR2 sequences are SQVTM and ANQGSEA. The CDR3 extends over 12 amino acids. The CDR3 bases are TGCAGCGTTGAGAATCCCGTCTATGGCTACACCTTC. Translating it yields CSVENPVYGYTF.

The chain joins TRBV11-2 to TRBJ2-5, with 9 bases fitting TRBD1. The junction had 13 bases not matched to a gene; V was cut back by 3 bases and J by 11 bases. Germline V gene data show CDR1 as SGHAT and CDR2 as FQNNGV. The CDR3 totals 15 residues. The CDR3 DNA is TGTGCCAGCAGCTTGGGGGGGACAGGGCTGGAGGAGCAGTACTTC. Encoded protein: CASSLGGTGLEEQYF.

The CDR3 DNA follows: TGTGCCAGCAGCTTACGCGGGGGGAACCAAGAGACCCAGTACTTC. Encoded protein: CASSLRGGNQETQYF. The V call is TRBV11-2, the J call TRBJ2-5; 8 bases fit TRBD2. This CDR3 region has 15 residues. V was clipped by 2 bases and J by 0 bases; unmatched bases: 2. Germline V gene lookup returns CDR1 SGHAT and CDR2 FQNNGV.

The chain links TRBV20-1 to TRBJ2-1; D is ambiguous. V was cut by 2 bases and J by 7 bases, with 9 bases left in between. Germline V gene data show CDR1 as DFQATT and CDR2 as SNEGSKA (reference sequence). CDR3 length: 12 amino acids. The CDR3 coding sequence is TGCAGTGCTAGAAGGCCACCAAATGAGCAGTTCTTC. Its protein is CSARRPPNEQFF.

The V gene is TRBV3-1, the J gene TRBJ1-2, with 9 bases lining up with TRBD1. J was trimmed by 4 bases and V by 7 bases; bases with no gene match: 7. This CDR3 is 14 amino acids long. Per germline, CDR1 LGHDT and CDR2 YNNKEL (reference sequence). As DNA, the CDR3 is TGTGCCAGCAACCGGGGGACAGGGTTCTATGGCTACACCTTC. The encoded protein is CASNRGTGFYGYTF.

The V call is TRBV5-1, the J call TRBJ2-1; D unclear. Looked up from germline, CDR1 is SGHRS and CDR2 is YFSETQ. V was pared by 5 bases and J by 6 bases, with 12 bases between. The CDR3 length is 13 residues. CDR3 protein: CASRPPSGNEQFF. CDR3 bases: TGCGCCAGCAGGCCCCCCTCGGGCAATGAGCAGTTCTTC.

The V call is TRBV4-2, the J call TRBJ2-1; D is undetermined. V lost 0 bases to trimming and J lost 3 bases, with 18 bases between them. The CDR3 is made up of 18 amino acids. CDR1 is LGHNA and CDR2 is YNFKEQ in the germline V gene. The CDR3 loop is CASSQDQPGTALYNEQFF. The CDR3 DNA reads TGTGCCAGCAGCCAAGATCAACCGGGCACCGCACTCTACAATGAGCAGTTCTTC.

This chain uses TRBV6-2 or TRBV6-3 with TRBJ2-7; possibly TRBD1 or TRBD2 for D (5 bases each). The CDR3 runs 13 residues. CDR1 and CDR2 (germline): MNHEY, SVGEGT. V was clipped by 5 bases and J by 7 bases, with 15 bases between them. CDR3 nucleotide sequence: TGTGCCAGCAGTCACCGGGACGATCTTGAGCAGTACTTC. The encoded protein is CASSHRDDLEQYF.

This rearrangement joins TRBV7-3 to TRBJ2-4; a possible D gene is TRBD2 (5 bases). The CDR3 length is 15 residues. Trimming stripped 4 bases from V and 13 bases from J, with 23 bases between. Per the germline V gene, CDR1 is SGHTA and CDR2 is FQGTGA. CDR3 sequence reads: CASSSSGLSHNEQYF. The CDR3 bases are TGTGCCAGCAGCTCCAGCGGACTCTCCCACAATGAGCAGTACTTC.

The chain links TRBV4-2 to TRBJ1-2; a possible D gene is TRBD1 (5 bases). Germline V gene data show CDR1 as LGHNA and CDR2 as YNFKEQ. Trimming left V 1 base short and J 4 bases short, with 16 bases between. The CDR3 covers 16 residues. CDR3 in amino acids: CASSQVEGSGRYGYTF. CDR3 nucleotide sequence: TGTGCCAGCAGCCAAGTCGAGGGGTCAGGTCGCTATGGCTACACCTTC.

V usage is TRBV20-1 and J usage is TRBJ2-3; the match to TRBD2 covers 13 bases. The CDR3 totals 16 residues. V was pared by 1 base and J by 4 bases, with 5 bases of the junction left unmatched. Germline-derived CDR1 and CDR2 are DFQATT and SNEGSKA (reference sequence). In nucleotides, the CDR3 is TGCAGTGCTAGAGTACTAGCGGGAGGGCGGGCAGATACGCAGTATTTT. Encoded protein: CSARVLAGGRADTQYF.

This clonotype showed up just a few times. The chain has TRBV7-2 and TRBJ2-3, with 9 bases aligning to TRBD2. The CDR3 is 14 amino acids. CDR1 is SGHTA and CDR2 is FQGNSA in the germline V gene. After removal of 5 bases from V and 2 bases from J, the junction contained 2 bases not matched to a gene. This CDR3 reads CASSPSGATDTQYF. CDR3 DNA: TGTGCCAGCAGCCCTAGCGGGGCCACAGATACGCAGTATTTT.

This clonotype was observed a handful of times. The genes are TRBV7-9 and TRBJ2-5; 12 bases line up with TRBD2. This CDR3 has 18 residues. With V trimmed by 7 bases and J by 1 base, 13 bases remained unmatched. CDR1 and CDR2 from the germline V gene are SEHNR and FQNEAQ (reference sequence). DNA of the CDR3: TGTGCCAGCACCCAACCCACTAGCGGGGGGAGCATCCAAGAGACCCAGTACTTC. It codes for CASTQPTSGGSIQETQYF. Drawing the rest from reference TRBV7-9 and TRBJ2-5, the complete variable domain is DTGVSQNPRHKITKRGQNVTFRCDPISEHNRLYWYRQTLGQGPEFLTYFQNEAQLEKSRLLSDRFSAERPKGSFSTLEIQRTEQGDSAMYLCASTQPTSGGSIQETQYFGPGTRLLVL.

The rearrangement uses TRBV7-2 and TRBJ2-7; a possible D gene is TRBD1 (5 bases). In germline, CDR1 is SGHTA, CDR2 FQGNSA. The CDR3 spans 13 residues. The V end lost 5 bases, the J end lost 4 bases, and 12 bases lay between the germline ends. CDR3 amino acids: CASSVMTVYEQYF. Here the CDR3 DNA reads TGTGCCAGCAGCGTCATGACAGTGTACGAGCAGTACTTC.

The CDR3 region is CASRPQGNSPLHF. The CDR3 region has the DNA TGTGCCAGCAGGCCCCAAGGAAATTCACCCCTCCACTTT. The gene calls are TRBV28 and TRBJ1-6; no clear D. CDR3 length: 13 residues. Between the trimmed V and J ends, which lost 6 bases and 7 bases, there was a span of 10 bases. CDR1 MDHEN and CDR2 SYDVKM come from the germline V gene.